These 13 T cell receptor beta chains originate from one sample sequenced in a study of Ad26.COV2.S vaccination and SARS-CoV-2 variants. The method was immunoSEQ multiplex PCR; TCRdb's version includes in-frame clones alone and lacks a portion of them. Of around 270,000 clones in the sample, 87% were seen once. Treatment here: 15 to 20 received Ad26.COV2.S at low or high dose, single or two shots; five or six received placebo; per-sample allocation not given. All samples were drawn on day 63, counting from the first vaccine or placebo injection. Here the sequenced sample was peripheral blood, taken in a trial of Ad26.COV2.S vaccine versus placebo. These TCRs come from a person aged 18-60 years who received the Ad26.COV2.S COVID-19 vaccine or a placebo.

CDR3 DNA: TGTGCCAGCAGCTTATATTACGGACAGGGCCCGAACACTGAAGCTTTCTTT. Protein: CASSLYYGQGPNTEAFF. The chain employs TRBV7-9 and TRBJ1-1; 8 nucleotides agree with TRBD1. This CDR3 spans 17 amino acids. The V and J ends lost 2 bases and 1 base, in that order; junction bases with no gene match: 9. The germline CDR1 and CDR2 sequences are SEHNR and FQNEAQ (reference sequence).

The chain combines TRBV6-2 or TRBV6-3 with TRBJ1-1; D not certain. The germline V gene encodes CDR1 MNHEY and CDR2 SVGEGT. CDR3 size: 14 residues. V gave up 2 bases and J gave up 1 base, with 8 bases separating them. CDR3 DNA sequence: TGTGCCAGCAGTTACGGCAGCGCGAACACTGAAGCTTTCTTT. Its protein product is CASSYGSANTEAFF.

The gene calls are TRBV3-1 (or the pseudogene TRBV3-2) and TRBJ2-7; 9 bases line up with TRBD2. Losses at the gene ends were 4 bases for V and 4 bases for J; bases not matched to a gene: 26. The CDR3 sequence is 21 residues long. Germline CDR1 is LGHDT and CDR2 is YNNKEL (reference sequence). The CDR3 sequence: CASSPFTFGGSGGHIRYEQYF. CDR3 in DNA: TGTGCCAGCAGCCCCTTTACCTTCGGAGGTAGCGGGGGCCACATTCGATACGAGCAGTACTTC.

This clone was observed once. The V call is TRBV27, the J call TRBJ1-4; no clear D gene. V was shortened by 3 bases and J by 6 bases, with 8 bases between the two germline ends. CDR3 length: 13 residues. Germline assignment: CDR1 MNHEY and CDR2 SMNVEV (reference sequence). The CDR3: CASSFPPYEKLFF. The CDR3 coding sequence is TGTGCCAGCAGTTTTCCCCCCTATGAAAAACTGTTTTTT. The complete variable domain, with remaining parts taken from reference TRBV27 and TRBJ1-4, reads EAQVTQNPRYLITVTGKKLTVTCSQNMNHEYMSWYRQDPGLGLRQIYYSMNVEVTDKGDVPEGYKVSRKEKRNFPLILESPSPNQTSLYFCASSFPPYEKLFFGSGTQLSVL.

J is TRBJ1-2 and V is TRBV30, with 8 bases lining up with TRBD1. Germline values: CDR1 GTSNPN, CDR2 SVGIG (reference sequence). V was pared by 0 bases and J by 6 bases, with 6 bases of the junction left unmatched. CDR3 size: 14 residues. The CDR3 DNA reads TGTGCCTGGAGTGTACGGTTCAGGGGGCATGGCTACACCTTC. It codes for CAWSVRFRGHGYTF.

The chain employs TRBV7-9 and TRBJ2-2; D is unclear. Germline CDR1 is SEHNR and CDR2 is FQNEAQ (reference sequence). V dropped 10 bases and J dropped 6 bases, with 6 bases sitting between them. The CDR3 has 10 amino acids. CDR3 in DNA: TGTGCCACCGGGTCCGGGGAGCTGTTTTTT. Translated, it gives CATGSGELFF. The full variable domain, in which reference TRBV7-9 and TRBJ2-2 provide the parts outside the CDR3, is DTGVSQNPRHKITKRGQNVTFRCDPISEHNRLYWYRQTLGQGPEFLTYFQNEAQLEKSRLLSDRFSAERPKGSFSTLEIQRTEQGDSAMYLCATGSGELFFGEGSRLTVL.

This clone was recorded only once. The rearrangement links TRBV21-1 to TRBJ2-1; the table's D call, TRBD2, has no DNA check behind it. TRBV21-1 is flagged as a pseudogene. This CDR3 contains 9 residues. CDR3: CASMHPGFF. In nucleotides, the CDR3 is TGTGCTAGCATGCACCCGGGGTTCTTC.

This clone came up a few times. This chain links TRBV6-5 with TRBJ1-2, with D possibly matching TRBD1 (6 bases). V was shortened by 8 bases and J by 8 bases, with 12 bases between the two germline ends. Germline-derived CDR1 and CDR2 are MNHEY and SVGAGI. This CDR3 has 11 residues. Here the CDR3 DNA reads TGTGCCAGCGGGGACACTAGAGGCTACACCTTC. Protein: CASGDTRGYTF.

This chain joins TRBV11-2 and TRBJ2-3; D possibly matches TRBD1 or TRBD2 (5 bases each). V lost 0 bases and J 6 bases, leaving 16 bases between the germline ends. Germline CDR1 reads SGHAT; CDR2 reads FQNNGV. There are 16 residues in the CDR3. CDR3 DNA sequence: TGTGCCAGCAGCTTAGATATAGGGACCGGCAGGGATACGCAGTATTTT. Translating gives CASSLDIGTGRDTQYF.

This clone has a handful of counts. The chain links TRBV2 to TRBJ2-2; possibly TRBD2 for D (7 bases). Germline V CDR1 and CDR2: SNHLY, FYNNEI. This CDR3 contains 15 residues. V dropped 7 bases and J dropped 4 bases, with 16 bases sitting between them. CDR3 bases: TGTGCCAGCACCGTCCGGGGGGCGGGCACCGGGGAGCTGTTTTTT. Residues: CASTVRGAGTGELFF. Full variable domain (outside the CDR3, taken from reference TRBV2 and TRBJ2-2): EPEVTQTPSHQVTQMGQEVILRCVPISNHLYFYWYRQILGQKVEFLVSFYNNEISEKSEIFDDQFSVERPDGSNFTLKIRSTKLEDSAMYFCASTVRGAGTGELFFGEGSRLTVL.

The chain links TRBV7-9 to TRBJ2-1; 12 bases are a match to TRBD2. Germline V gene lookup returns CDR1 SEHNR and CDR2 FQNEAQ (reference sequence). The CDR3 length is 16 residues. The V gene end was trimmed by 5 bases and the J gene end by 7 bases; junction bases not matched to a gene: 9. Here the CDR3 reads CASSAPTSGSLNEQFF. In nucleotides, the CDR3 is TGTGCCAGCAGCGCCCCGACTAGCGGGAGCTTAAATGAGCAGTTCTTC. The full variable domain, with the rest looked up from reference TRBV7-9 and TRBJ2-1, is DTGVSQNPRHKITKRGQNVTFRCDPISEHNRLYWYRQTLGQGPEFLTYFQNEAQLEKSRLLSDRFSAERPKGSFSTLEIQRTEQGDSAMYLCASSAPTSGSLNEQFFGPGTRLTVL.

V is TRBV24-1 and J is TRBJ1-5, with TRBD1 matching 8 bases. The CDR3 is made up of 16 amino acids. Per germline, CDR1 KGHDR and CDR2 SFDVKD. The V and J ends lost 3 bases and 1 base, in that order; junction bases with no gene match: 4. CDR3 sequence reads: CATSDVQGASNQPQHF. The CDR3 coding sequence is TGTGCCACCAGTGATGTCCAGGGGGCGAGCAATCAGCCCCAGCATTTT.

This clone is a singleton in its sample. The chain is built from TRBV7-2 and TRBJ2-5, with TRBD2 matching 12 bases. The junction had 4 bases not matched to a gene; V was cut back by 5 bases and J by 0 bases. Germline CDR1 reads SGHTA; CDR2 reads FQGNSA. This CDR3 spans 16 amino acids. CDR3 nucleotides: TGTGCCAGCAGCCCAAGACTAGCGGGGGACCAAGAGACCCAGTACTTC. Its protein product is CASSPRLAGDQETQYF.